Included here is one T cell receptor (beta chain) sequence, with context. Its target is not known. Patients with autoimmune history or systemic immunosuppression were excluded. The CDR3 covers 14 residues. These data are taken from a study of OX40 agonist ivuxolimab in advanced cancers. Study-wide context: Each dose-escalation patient presented with hepatocellular carcinoma, melanoma, renal cell or head and neck cancer. Whole-study findings and limits: Also present in some nonresponders was a low level of normalized T-cell clonal expansion.

This table comes from immunoSEQ multiplex PCR, and its TCRdb copy is limited to in-frame clones, with some not included. The sample holds more than 20,000 clones, around 80% seen once. The TCR comes from an adult with an advanced solid tumor such as melanoma, head and neck, liver or kidney cancer. The chain combines TRBV21-1 with TRBJ1-2; the D segment call TRBD1 is taken from the table without a DNA check. TRBV21-1 is a pseudogene segment. The sample consisted of CD4+ or CD8+ T cells sorted from blood, taken in a trial of the OX40 agonist ivuxolimab. The chain's CDR3 is CASSRTGGNYGYTF. CDR3 DNA sequence: TGTGCCAGCAGCAGGACAGGGGGCAACTATGGCTACACCTTC.